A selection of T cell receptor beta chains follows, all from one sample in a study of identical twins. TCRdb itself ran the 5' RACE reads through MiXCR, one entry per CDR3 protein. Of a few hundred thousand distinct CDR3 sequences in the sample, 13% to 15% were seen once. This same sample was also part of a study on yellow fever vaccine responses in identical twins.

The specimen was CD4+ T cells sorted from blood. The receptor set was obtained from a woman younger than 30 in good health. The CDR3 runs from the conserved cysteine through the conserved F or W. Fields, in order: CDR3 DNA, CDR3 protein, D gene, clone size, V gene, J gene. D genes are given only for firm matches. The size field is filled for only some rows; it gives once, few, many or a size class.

cdr3_nt: TGCAGTGCTAGTTTACTCACAGATACGCAGTATTTT
cdr3_aa: CSASLLTDTQYF
d_call: NA
clone_size: once
v_call: TRBV20-1
j_call: TRBJ2-3

cdr3_nt: TGTGCCAGCAGTTACGGGTTGGACAGGGGGATTCAGCCCCAGCATTTT
cdr3_aa: CASSYGLDRGIQPQHF
d_call: TRBD1
clone_size: NA
v_call: TRBV6-5
j_call: TRBJ1-5

cdr3_nt: TGCAGTGGACTAGCGGGGGGATCGGGCACAGATACGCAGTATTTT
cdr3_aa: CSGLAGGSGTDTQYF
d_call: TRBD2
clone_size: NA
v_call: TRBV20-1
j_call: TRBJ2-3

cdr3_nt: TGCGCCAGCAGCCTAGGACAAAGTGAGCAGTTCTTC
cdr3_aa: CASSLGQSEQFF
d_call: NA
clone_size: NA
v_call: TRBV5-1
j_call: TRBJ2-1

cdr3_nt: TGTGCCAGCAGCCAAGATGGGAGGGACGGCACAGATACGCAGTATTTT
cdr3_aa: CASSQDGRDGTDTQYF
d_call: TRBD2
clone_size: NA
v_call: TRBV4-2
j_call: TRBJ2-3

cdr3_nt: TGCAGCGGCCAAACTAGCGGGAGGCCTCTTAGCTCCTACAATGAGCAGTTCTTC
cdr3_aa: CSGQTSGRPLSSYNEQFF
d_call: TRBD2
clone_size: few
v_call: TRBV29-1
j_call: TRBJ2-1

cdr3_nt: TGTGCCAGCAGTGAATCAGGGCCGCCGGGAGCTTTCTTT
cdr3_aa: CASSESGPPGAFF
d_call: NA
clone_size: NA
v_call: TRBV6-1
j_call: TRBJ1-1

cdr3_nt: TGCAGCGCTGAAAACAGGGGGCCGTTAGCGGGAAGGAATGAGCAGTTCTTC
cdr3_aa: CSAENRGPLAGRNEQFF
d_call: NA
clone_size: NA
v_call: TRBV29-1
j_call: TRBJ2-1

cdr3_nt: TGTGCCAGCAGTTTACGGAATAGGGAATCTTCGTACAATGAGCAGTTCTTC
cdr3_aa: CASSLRNRESSYNEQFF
d_call: NA
clone_size: many
v_call: TRBV12-3/TRBV12-4
j_call: TRBJ2-1

cdr3_nt: TGTGCCAGCAGTTTAATCGCCGGGCCCCGGGGGGACAATGAGCAGTTCTTC
cdr3_aa: CASSLIAGPRGDNEQFF
d_call: TRBD2
clone_size: few
v_call: TRBV28
j_call: TRBJ2-1

cdr3_nt: TGCAGCGTTTTAGGGACAACCACGCGCAATGAGCAGTTCTTC
cdr3_aa: CSVLGTTTRNEQFF
d_call: NA
clone_size: few
v_call: TRBV29-1
j_call: TRBJ2-1

cdr3_nt: TGTGCCAGCAGTCAAACAGCAGAGAACACTGAAGCTTTCTTT
cdr3_aa: CASSQTAENTEAFF
d_call: NA
clone_size: NA
v_call: TRBV7-9
j_call: TRBJ1-1

cdr3_nt: TGCAGCGCCCTCCCACAGGGTACTAATGAAAAACTGTTTTTT
cdr3_aa: CSALPQGTNEKLFF
d_call: NA
clone_size: NA
v_call: TRBV29-1
j_call: TRBJ1-4

cdr3_nt: TGCAGTGCTAGAGTCCCTGGGACTAGCGGGGGGTTTTACAATGAGCAGTTCTTC
cdr3_aa: CSARVPGTSGGFYNEQFF
d_call: TRBD2
clone_size: few
v_call: TRBV20-1
j_call: TRBJ2-1

cdr3_nt: TGTGCCAGCAGTTCGGGACAGGGAGAGACCGGGGAGCTGTTTTTT
cdr3_aa: CASSSGQGETGELFF
d_call: TRBD1
clone_size: few
v_call: TRBV6-2/TRBV6-3
j_call: TRBJ2-2

cdr3_nt: TGTGCCAGCAGTTCCCGTAGACAGACCCCCCTTGACATTCAGTACTTC
cdr3_aa: CASSSRRQTPLDIQYF
d_call: NA
clone_size: few
v_call: TRBV28
j_call: TRBJ2-4

cdr3_nt: TGTGCCAGCAGCCACGGACTAGCGGGGGGCTTGGACAATGAGCAGTTCTTC
cdr3_aa: CASSHGLAGGLDNEQFF
d_call: TRBD2
clone_size: few
v_call: TRBV11-2
j_call: TRBJ2-1

cdr3_nt: TGTGCCAGCAGTGAAACCGGAGTAGCGGGAGGACGAGAGACCCAGTACTTC
cdr3_aa: CASSETGVAGGRETQYF
d_call: TRBD2
clone_size: NA
v_call: TRBV6-1
j_call: TRBJ2-5

cdr3_nt: TGTGCCAGCAGTCGGTGGGGCCCCGGGGAGACCCAGTACTTC
cdr3_aa: CASSRWGPGETQYF
d_call: NA
clone_size: NA
v_call: TRBV2
j_call: TRBJ2-5

cdr3_nt: TGTGCCAGCAGGAGGACAGGGCTTACCGAGCAGTACTTC
cdr3_aa: CASRRTGLTEQYF
d_call: TRBD1
clone_size: few
v_call: TRBV6-1
j_call: TRBJ2-7

cdr3_nt: TGCAGCGTAGAAAACTCAGCGGGAAGCTCCTACAATGAGCAGTTCTTC
cdr3_aa: CSVENSAGSSYNEQFF
d_call: TRBD2
clone_size: few
v_call: TRBV29-1
j_call: TRBJ2-1

cdr3_nt: TGTGCCAGCAGTTACGGGGGTACTTATGAAAAACTGTTTTTT
cdr3_aa: CASSYGGTYEKLFF
d_call: NA
clone_size: NA
v_call: TRBV6-5
j_call: TRBJ1-4

cdr3_nt: TGTGCCAGCAGTTACTCCTTGGGAATGAACACTGAAGCTTTCTTT
cdr3_aa: CASSYSLGMNTEAFF
d_call: NA
clone_size: few
v_call: TRBV6-5
j_call: TRBJ1-1

cdr3_nt: TGCGCCAGCAGCTTGGAGTGGGGAGTGGCGGGAGTGGGTCAAGAGACCCAGTACTTC
cdr3_aa: CASSLEWGVAGVGQETQYF
d_call: TRBD2
clone_size: NA
v_call: TRBV5-1
j_call: TRBJ2-5

cdr3_nt: TGTGCCAGCGCTAGCGATTTCACAGATACGCAGTATTTT
cdr3_aa: CASASDFTDTQYF
d_call: NA
clone_size: few
v_call: TRBV19
j_call: TRBJ2-3

cdr3_nt: TGTGCCAGCAGCTTCACCGGGACTAGCGGGACTTACAATGAGCAGTTCTTC
cdr3_aa: CASSFTGTSGTYNEQFF
d_call: TRBD2
clone_size: few
v_call: TRBV5-5
j_call: TRBJ2-1

cdr3_nt: TGTGCCAGCAGTTGGGGAATGGGTCCTATCGTTCGGAACTATGGCTACACCTTC
cdr3_aa: CASSWGMGPIVRNYGYTF
d_call: NA
clone_size: many
v_call: TRBV6-5
j_call: TRBJ1-2

cdr3_nt: TGCGCCAGCAGCTTGGGGGGGACACCCGGGAACACTGAAGCTTTCTTT
cdr3_aa: CASSLGGTPGNTEAFF
d_call: NA
clone_size: few
v_call: TRBV5-1
j_call: TRBJ1-1

cdr3_nt: TGTGCCACCAGTGATTTGGCCCGCACCGGGGAGCTGTTTTTT
cdr3_aa: CATSDLARTGELFF
d_call: NA
clone_size: few
v_call: TRBV24-1
j_call: TRBJ2-2

cdr3_nt: TGTGCCATCAGTGATCCCTACGAGCAGTACTTC
cdr3_aa: CAISDPYEQYF
d_call: NA
clone_size: few
v_call: TRBV10-3
j_call: TRBJ2-7

cdr3_nt: TGTGCCAGCCACGGGGAGAAGTATAGCAATCAGCCCCAGCATTTT
cdr3_aa: CASHGEKYSNQPQHF
d_call: NA
clone_size: few
v_call: TRBV2
j_call: TRBJ1-5

cdr3_nt: TGTGCCAGCAGTTACGGAGCGGGAGGGGTGTACGAGCAGTACTTC
cdr3_aa: CASSYGAGGVYEQYF
d_call: TRBD2
clone_size: few
v_call: TRBV6-5
j_call: TRBJ2-7

cdr3_nt: TGTGCCAGTAGCGGGGTCGGACGGACAGATACGCAGTATTTT
cdr3_aa: CASSGVGRTDTQYF
d_call: NA
clone_size: NA
v_call: TRBV19
j_call: TRBJ2-3

cdr3_nt: TGTGCCAGCAGCCAAAACTACCTTAGGACAGAGGGTGGCTACACCTTC
cdr3_aa: CASSQNYLRTEGGYTF
d_call: NA
clone_size: NA
v_call: TRBV3-1
j_call: TRBJ1-2

cdr3_nt: TGTGCCAGCAGTTACCGAGGTAGCGGGAGCGGGAATGAGCAGTTCTTC
cdr3_aa: CASSYRGSGSGNEQFF
d_call: TRBD2
clone_size: once
v_call: TRBV6-5
j_call: TRBJ2-1

cdr3_nt: TGTGCCAGCAGCCACTCTCGGGGGGCTGGGGTAGAGACCCAGTACTTC
cdr3_aa: CASSHSRGAGVETQYF
d_call: NA
clone_size: NA
v_call: TRBV11-2
j_call: TRBJ2-5

cdr3_nt: TGTGCCAGCAGTTACTGGGGACAGGGCAGAAACATTCAGTACTTC
cdr3_aa: CASSYWGQGRNIQYF
d_call: TRBD1
clone_size: NA
v_call: TRBV6-5
j_call: TRBJ2-4

cdr3_nt: TGCAGTGCCAGGACTAGCCGTACGGGGTATGAGCAGTTCTTC
cdr3_aa: CSARTSRTGYEQFF
d_call: TRBD2
clone_size: few
v_call: TRBV20-1
j_call: TRBJ2-1

cdr3_nt: TGTGCCAGCAGTTTGTGGAAGCGGGGGGGCGCGACGAATGAGCAGTTCTTC
cdr3_aa: CASSLWKRGGATNEQFF
d_call: TRBD2
clone_size: few
v_call: TRBV28
j_call: TRBJ2-1

cdr3_nt: TGTGCCAGCAGCAGCTACCGGGACAGGGGCTACAATGAGCAGTTCTTC
cdr3_aa: CASSSYRDRGYNEQFF
d_call: TRBD1
clone_size: few
v_call: TRBV7-8
j_call: TRBJ2-1

cdr3_nt: TGTGCCAGCAGCCCGACCATCCTCTTCGGCAGAATGACAGATACGCAGTATTTT
cdr3_aa: CASSPTILFGRMTDTQYF
d_call: NA
clone_size: NA
v_call: TRBV6-1
j_call: TRBJ2-3

cdr3_nt: TGCGCCAGCAGTGAAATCCCAGGACTAGAACTTAGAAATGAGCAGTTCTTC
cdr3_aa: CASSEIPGLELRNEQFF
d_call: TRBD2
clone_size: few
v_call: TRBV10-2
j_call: TRBJ2-1

cdr3_nt: TGTGCCAGCAGCCAGACCTGGCGCAAGCAGTACTTC
cdr3_aa: CASSQTWRKQYF
d_call: NA
clone_size: few
v_call: TRBV14
j_call: TRBJ2-7

cdr3_nt: TGCAGCGCTAAGACAGGGTATCGGGAGCAGTACTTC
cdr3_aa: CSAKTGYREQYF
d_call: TRBD1
clone_size: NA
v_call: TRBV29-1
j_call: TRBJ2-7

cdr3_nt: TGTGCCAGTAGTATTGCTAGCGGGTACACCGGGGAGCTGTTTTTT
cdr3_aa: CASSIASGYTGELFF
d_call: TRBD2
clone_size: NA
v_call: TRBV19
j_call: TRBJ2-2

cdr3_nt: TGCGCCAGCAGCCCATCCATAGCGGGGAGCTCCTACAATGAGCAGTTCTTC
cdr3_aa: CASSPSIAGSSYNEQFF
d_call: TRBD2
clone_size: few
v_call: TRBV5-1
j_call: TRBJ2-1

cdr3_nt: TGTGCCAGCAGCCTACGGGACGTCGGAGAGACCCAGTACTTC
cdr3_aa: CASSLRDVGETQYF
d_call: NA
clone_size: few
v_call: TRBV13
j_call: TRBJ2-5

cdr3_nt: TGTGCCAGCATTGCGAGGGTCCCTGCAGATACGCAGTATTTT
cdr3_aa: CASIARVPADTQYF
d_call: NA
clone_size: NA
v_call: TRBV2
j_call: TRBJ2-3

cdr3_nt: TGCGCCAGCAGCCAAGATCGGGCTAGCTCCTACAATGAGCAGTTCTTC
cdr3_aa: CASSQDRASSYNEQFF
d_call: NA
clone_size: few
v_call: TRBV4-1
j_call: TRBJ2-1

cdr3_nt: TGCAGTGCTAAGGATGCGGGAGGTCACGAGAAAATCACAGATACGCAGTATTTT
cdr3_aa: CSAKDAGGHEKITDTQYF
d_call: TRBD2
clone_size: NA
v_call: TRBV20-1
j_call: TRBJ2-3

cdr3_nt: TGTGCCCGCGGTCGAGTTGGAGAGACCCAGTACTTC
cdr3_aa: CARGRVGETQYF
d_call: NA
clone_size: few
v_call: TRBV2
j_call: TRBJ2-5

cdr3_nt: TGCGCCAGCAGAGGAGGGGTCGAGACCCAGTACTTC
cdr3_aa: CASRGGVETQYF
d_call: NA
clone_size: few
v_call: TRBV5-1
j_call: TRBJ2-5